The next 20 T cell receptor beta chains were all read from a single sample in a study of siplizumab effects on memory and regulatory T cells. Sequencing used immunoSEQ multiplex PCR; TCRdb keeps in-frame clones, though not all of them. This sample has about 100,000 clones, with approximately 92% found just once. Sequenced material: CD4+ T cells sorted from blood. These receptors were taken from a human donor in good health. Some clones in this sample may be carry-over from other donors' samples.

The chain recombines TRBV9 with TRBJ2-7; the match to TRBD2 covers 10 bases. Trimming removed 0 bases from V and 6 bases from J; junction bases left unmatched: 9. The length of the CDR3 is 16 residues. From germline, CDR1 is SGDLS and CDR2 YYNGEE. DNA for the CDR3: TGTGCCAGCAGCGTAGGGGCTAGCGGGAGTGCGGCCGAGCAGTACTTC. Residues: CASSVGASGSAAEQYF. The variable domain in full, with the rest retrieved from reference TRBV9 and TRBJ2-7, is DSGVTQTPKHLITATGQRVTLRCSPRSGDLSVYWYQQSLDQGLQFLIQYYNGEERAKGNILERFSAQQFPDLHSELNLSSLELGDSALYFCASSVGASGSAAEQYFGPGTRLTVT.

The rearrangement joins TRBV7-9 to TRBJ2-2, with 8 nucleotides matching TRBD2. Germline V gene sequence: CDR1 SEHNR, CDR2 FQNEAQ (reference sequence). The CDR3 is made up of 16 amino acids. V lost 3 bases, J lost 6 bases, and 9 bases stayed unmatched. CDR3 bases: TGTGCCAGCAGCTTGGTTGCGGGAGGCTCCCCCGGGGAGCTGTTTTTT. Translation: CASSLVAGGSPGELFF.

This rearrangement joins TRBV19 to TRBJ2-2, with D hard to call. This CDR3 spans 15 amino acids. With 7 bases removed from V and 1 base from J, the gap between germline ends came to 13 bases. The germline CDR1 and CDR2 sequences are LNHDA and SQIVND (reference sequence). Written as DNA, the CDR3 is TGTGCCAGTACCCCCCTAACAGAGAACACCGGGGAGCTGTTTTTT. It encodes CASTPLTENTGELFF.

V and J are TRBV11-2 and TRBJ2-1; 11 bases map to TRBD2. Trimming removed 4 bases from V and 4 bases from J; junction bases left unmatched: 15. This CDR3 is 19 amino acids long. Germline loops: CDR1 SGHAT, CDR2 FQNNGV. The DNA for the CDR3 is TGTGCCAGCAGCTCTCGATCGGCCCTAGCGGGAGGAAGTTACAATGAGCAGTTCTTC. Amino acids: CASSSRSALAGGSYNEQFF.

The chain is built from TRBV5-1 and TRBJ2-3; D may match TRBD1 or TRBD2 (5 bases each). The V gene's germline CDR1 is SGHRS and CDR2 YFSETQ. The CDR3 is made up of 13 amino acids. V dropped 2 bases and J dropped 6 bases, with 10 bases sitting between them. CDR3: CASSLGREDTQYF. CDR3 coding DNA: TGCGCCAGCAGCTTAGGCAGGGAGGATACGCAGTATTTT.

The count of this clone is one. This sequence joins TRBV5-4 and TRBJ1-2, with D unresolved. Germline CDR1 SGHNT, CDR2 YYREEE (reference sequence). This CDR3 region has 15 residues. Trimming removed 0 bases from V and 5 bases from J, with 14 bases in between. The CDR3 loop is CASSLGGRGDYGYTF. The CDR3 region has the DNA TGTGCCAGCAGCTTGGGTGGCCGGGGAGATTATGGCTACACCTTC.

The chain uses TRBV19 and TRBJ1-2; a possible D gene is TRBD1 (5 bases). There are 15 residues in the CDR3. The ends were cut back, 5 bases at V and 1 base at J, with 14 bases in the middle. Germline V gene data show CDR1 as LNHDA and CDR2 as SQIVND (reference sequence). The DNA of the CDR3 is TGTGCCAGTAGTCCCCTCCGGGACGGTAACTATGGCTACACCTTC. Protein sequence: CASSPLRDGNYGYTF. The variable domain in full, with the rest retrieved from reference TRBV19 and TRBJ1-2, is DGGITQSPKYLFRKEGQNVTLSCEQNLNHDAMYWYRQDPGQGLRLIYYSQIVNDFQKGDIAEGYSVSREKKESFPLTVTSAQKNPTAFYLCASSPLRDGNYGYTFGSGTRLTVV.

V gene TRBV28 combines with J gene TRBJ2-7; TRBD2 is a possible D gene (6 bases). Trimming removed 6 bases from V and 7 bases from J, with 16 bases in between. The CDR3 is 13 amino acids. The germline CDR1 and CDR2 sequences are MDHEN and SYDVKM. CDR3 nucleotide sequence: TGTGCCAGCAGCTTCATTGGGCGGGATGAGCAGTACTTC. Translation gives CASSFIGRDEQYF.

The chain has TRBV7-9 and TRBJ2-5, with D uncertain. Deletions cut 1 base from V and 0 bases from J, with 6 bases between. This CDR3 region has 14 residues. Germline lookup yields CDR1 SEHNR and CDR2 FQNEAQ (reference sequence). The CDR3 spells CASSLVRYQETQYF. The CDR3, as DNA: TGTGCCAGCAGCTTAGTGCGGTACCAAGAGACCCAGTACTTC.

The gene calls are TRBV30 and TRBJ1-1; 7 bases match TRBD1. Unmatched junction bases numbered 4, after V lost 4 bases and J lost 5 bases. The CDR3 spans 12 residues. The germline V gene has CDR1 GTSNPN and CDR2 SVGIG (reference sequence). CDR3 sequence: CAWNRGGTEAFF. In DNA, the CDR3 is TGTGCCTGGAACAGGGGCGGGACTGAAGCTTTCTTT.

The J gene is TRBJ1-1, the V gene TRBV5-1; weak D call: TRBD1 (6 bases). CDR1 is SGHRS and CDR2 is YFSETQ in the germline V gene. This CDR3 is built from 14 residues. V was pared by 4 bases and J by 3 bases, with 13 bases between. CDR3 residues: CASSDRTDYTEAFF. In nucleotides, the CDR3 is TGCGCCAGCAGCGATCGGACAGACTACACTGAAGCTTTCTTT.

The rearrangement uses TRBV10-1 and TRBJ2-1; the D gene is possibly TRBD2 (6 bases). V dropped 4 bases and J dropped 8 bases, with 21 bases sitting between them. Per the germline V gene, CDR1 is WNHNN and CDR2 is SYGVQD (reference sequence). The CDR3 runs to 16 residues. CDR3 sequence reads: CASSGIGLMKRDEQFF. The DNA of the CDR3 is TGCGCCAGCAGTGGAATAGGACTAATGAAACGGGATGAGCAGTTCTTC.

This rearrangement joins TRBV19 to TRBJ1-1; D unresolved. The V gene's germline CDR1 is LNHDA and CDR2 SQIVND (reference sequence). V was trimmed by 4 bases and J by 2 bases, leaving 8 bases between them. The CDR3 is 13 amino acids. Here the CDR3 reads CASSTHTNTEAFF. The DNA for the CDR3 is TGTGCCAGTAGTACTCATACTAACACTGAAGCTTTCTTT.

The gene calls are TRBV6-1 and TRBJ2-7; D perhaps matches TRBD1 (5 bases). Trimming removed 3 bases at V and 6 bases at J, with 12 bases between. The CDR3 has 13 amino acids. Germline loops: CDR1 MNHNS, CDR2 SASEGT. The CDR3 DNA reads TGTGCCAGCAGTGATCGCCAGGGTGGCGAGCAGTACTTC. This sequence encodes CASSDRQGGEQYF.

The V call is TRBV29-1, the J call TRBJ2-5, with D tentatively TRBD2 (5 bases). The CDR3 is 13 residues long. CDR1 is SQVTM, CDR2 ANQGSEA, per germline. The V gene lost 3 bases and the J gene lost 1 base, with 9 bases spanning the gap. The CDR3 spells CSVEYSGQETQYF. CDR3 sequence (DNA): TGCAGCGTTGAGTACAGCGGCCAAGAGACCCAGTACTTC.

The V gene is TRBV28, the J gene TRBJ1-1; 7 positions match TRBD1. Germline V lookup: CDR1 MDHEN, CDR2 SYDVKM. CDR3 length equals 16 residues. Trimming cost V 7 bases and J 6 bases; bases outside gene matches: 17. The CDR3 nucleotides read TGTGCCAGCATTCCCTCGGAGGGGGCGAGTGGATCTGAAGCTTTCTTT. Its translation is CASIPSEGASGSEAFF.

V gene TRBV5-4 combines with J gene TRBJ1-3; 8 bases map to TRBD1. The germline V gene has CDR1 SGHNT and CDR2 YYREEE (reference sequence). Trimming at V came to 4 bases and at J to 9 bases, leaving 9 bases not matched to a gene. The CDR3 contains 14 residues. CDR3 DNA: TGTGCCAGCAGCGAGGACAGGGTAATCAGCACCATATATTTT. Protein: CASSEDRVISTIYF.

V usage is TRBV19 and J usage is TRBJ2-7, with 11 bases identical to TRBD2. Trimming removed 6 bases from V and 0 bases from J; junction bases left unmatched: 1. The CDR3 is 14 residues long. CDR1 LNHDA and CDR2 SQIVND come from the germline V gene (reference sequence). The CDR3 protein is CASRTSGSSYEQYF. The CDR3 bases are TGTGCCAGTAGAACTAGCGGGAGCTCCTACGAGCAGTACTTC.

About this clone itself: One end of the junction is discordant with germline, which a read error may explain. The rearrangement uses TRBV7-7 and TRBJ2-1, with D possibly being TRBD2 (5 bases). Germline values: CDR1 SSHAT, CDR2 FNYEAQ (reference sequence). The CDR3 loop spans 16 amino acids. DNA for the CDR3: TGTGCTAGCAGCCGACTGAGTGGCGGGTTACCGGAGGAGCAGTTCTTC. Its protein product is CASSRLSGGLPEEQFF.

V is TRBV19 and J is TRBJ2-1, with TRBD2 matching 12 bases. From germline, CDR1 is LNHDA and CDR2 SQIVND (reference sequence). This CDR3 contains 14 residues. V shed 7 bases and J 5 bases; nucleotides not matched to a gene: 3. The CDR3 is CASIRTSGNNEQFF. CDR3 coding DNA: TGTGCCAGTATAAGGACTAGCGGGAACAATGAGCAGTTCTTC.